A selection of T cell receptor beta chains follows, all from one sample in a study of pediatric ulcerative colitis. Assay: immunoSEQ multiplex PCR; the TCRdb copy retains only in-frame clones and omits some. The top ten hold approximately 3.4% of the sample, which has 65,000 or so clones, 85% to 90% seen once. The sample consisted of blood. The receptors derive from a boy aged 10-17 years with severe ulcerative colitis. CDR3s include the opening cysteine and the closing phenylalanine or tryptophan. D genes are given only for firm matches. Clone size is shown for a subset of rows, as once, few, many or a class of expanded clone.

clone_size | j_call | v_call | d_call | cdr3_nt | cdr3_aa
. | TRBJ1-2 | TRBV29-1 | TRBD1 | TGCAGCGTTGACGGACAGGGAAATGATGGCTACACCTTC | CSVDGQGNDGYTF
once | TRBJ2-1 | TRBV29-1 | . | TGCAGCGTTGACAAGCGCGGTAATGAGCAGTTCTTC | CSVDKRGNEQFF
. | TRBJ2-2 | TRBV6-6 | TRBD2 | TGTGCCACTAGCGGGAGTAATTCCGGGGAGCTGTTTTTT | CATSGSNSGELFF
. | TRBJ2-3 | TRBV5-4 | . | TGTGCCAGCAGCCCCGCCGGTGGGTGGGGCTCAGATACGCAGTATTTT | CASSPAGGWGSDTQYF
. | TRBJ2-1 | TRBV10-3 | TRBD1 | TGTGCCATCAGTGAGTCGATCCCAGGGGGTGGTGAGCAGTTCTTC | CAISESIPGGGEQFF
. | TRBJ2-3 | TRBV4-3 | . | TGCGCCAGCAGCCAGGGGGACGCGCTGGGGACAGATACGCAGTATTTT | CASSQGDALGTDTQYF
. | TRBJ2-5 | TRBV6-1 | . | TGTGCCAGCAGTGAGCCGGGAGAGGGAGAGACCCAGTACTTC | CASSEPGEGETQYF
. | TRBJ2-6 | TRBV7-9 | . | TGTGTCGGGCGACCATCTGGGGCCAACGTCCTGACCTTC | CVGRPSGANVLTF
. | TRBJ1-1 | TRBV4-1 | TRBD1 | TGCGCCAGCAGCCAACCTACAGGGGGCAACACTGAAGCTTTCTTT | CASSQPTGGNTEAFF
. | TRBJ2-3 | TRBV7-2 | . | TGTGCCAGCAGCTTGGGTGGGAGCCCTAGCACAGATACGCAGTATTTT | CASSLGGSPSTDTQYF
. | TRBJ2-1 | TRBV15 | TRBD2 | TGTGCCACCAGCAGGACTAGCGAGACCCGAACCTACAATGAGCAGTTCTTC | CATSRTSETRTYNEQFF
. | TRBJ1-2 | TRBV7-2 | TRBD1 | TGTGCCAGCAGCTTAGGAGGGGGCTCACGTGGCTACACCTTC | CASSLGGGSRGYTF
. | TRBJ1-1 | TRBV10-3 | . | TGTGCCATCAGTGAGGGCAGGGCGCACACTGAAGCTTTCTTT | CAISEGRAHTEAFF
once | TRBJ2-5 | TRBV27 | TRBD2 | TGTGCCAGCACTTTCTCGGGATGGGAGGGCCGTCGGGAGACCCAGTACTTC | CASTFSGWEGRRETQYF
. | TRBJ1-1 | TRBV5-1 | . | TGCGCCAGCAGCGGGACGAACATGAACACTGAAGCTTTCTTT | CASSGTNMNTEAFF
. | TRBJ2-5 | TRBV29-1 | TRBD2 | TGCAGCGTGTTGGGGGGGATTGAAGAGACCCAGTACTTC | CSVLGGIEETQYF
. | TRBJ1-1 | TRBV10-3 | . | TGTGCCATCAGTCAGACAGCGAACACTGAAGCTTTCTTT | CAISQTANTEAFF
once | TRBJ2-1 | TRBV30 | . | TGTGCCTGGAGCTTTTCCTCCTACAATGAGCAGTTCTTC | CAWSFSSYNEQFF
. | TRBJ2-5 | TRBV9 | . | TGTGCCAGCAGCGTAGGTGTGCGGGACCTTCAAGAGACCCAGTACTTC | CASSVGVRDLQETQYF
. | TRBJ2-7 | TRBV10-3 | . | TGTGCCATCAGTGAGTTAGGGATGAATATAGAGGGGCAGTACTTC | CAISELGMNIEGQYF
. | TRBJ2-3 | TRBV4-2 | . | TGTGCCAGCAGCCAACTGTTTACGTCTAGCGACCGCACAGATACGCAGTATTTT | CASSQLFTSSDRTDTQYF
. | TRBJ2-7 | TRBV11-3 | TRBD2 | TGTGCCAGCAGCTCCCCCATTTTAGCGGGAGAGACTTACGAGCAGTACTTC | CASSSPILAGETYEQYF
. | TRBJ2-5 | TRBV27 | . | TGTGCCAGCAGTTTAGGGAGTGATGGACAGCAAGAGACCCAGTACTTC | CASSLGSDGQQETQYF
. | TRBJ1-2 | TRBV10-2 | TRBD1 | TGCGCCAGCAGTGAGGCAGGACAGGGGAATGGCTACACCTTC | CASSEAGQGNGYTF
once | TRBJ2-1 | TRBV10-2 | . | TGCGCCAGCAGTGATCAAGGGCAAACCTCCTACAATGAGCAGTTCTTC | CASSDQGQTSYNEQFF
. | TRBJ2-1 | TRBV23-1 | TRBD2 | TGCGCCAGCATCGATGGACTAGCCGTCGTCGGCTCCTACAATGAGCAGTTCTTC | CASIDGLAVVGSYNEQFF
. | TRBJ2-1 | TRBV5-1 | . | TGCGCCAGCAGAGCCCAGGGGCAGGGGGAGCAGTTCTTC | CASRAQGQGEQFF
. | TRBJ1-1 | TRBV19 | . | TGTGCCAGTAGTGTGATGAACACTGAAGCTTTCTTT | CASSVMNTEAFF
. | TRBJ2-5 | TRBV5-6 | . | TGTGCCAGCAGCTCGGAGTGGGGGACTGACCCGCTGGAGACCCAGTACTTC | CASSSEWGTDPLETQYF